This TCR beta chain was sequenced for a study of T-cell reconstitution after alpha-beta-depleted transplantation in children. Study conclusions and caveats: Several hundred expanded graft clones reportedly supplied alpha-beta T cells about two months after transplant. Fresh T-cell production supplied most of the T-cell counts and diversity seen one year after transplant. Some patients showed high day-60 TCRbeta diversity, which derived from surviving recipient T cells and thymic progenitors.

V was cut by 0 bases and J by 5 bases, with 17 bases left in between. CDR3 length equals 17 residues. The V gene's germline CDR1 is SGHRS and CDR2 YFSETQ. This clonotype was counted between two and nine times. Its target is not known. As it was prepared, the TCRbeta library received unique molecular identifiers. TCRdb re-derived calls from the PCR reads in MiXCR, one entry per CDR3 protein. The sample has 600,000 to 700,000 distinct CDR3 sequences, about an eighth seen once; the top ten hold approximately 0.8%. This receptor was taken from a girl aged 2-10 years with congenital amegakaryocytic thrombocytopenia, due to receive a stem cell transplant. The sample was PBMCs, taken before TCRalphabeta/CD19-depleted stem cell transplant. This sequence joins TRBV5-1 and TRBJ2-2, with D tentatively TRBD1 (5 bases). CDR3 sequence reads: CASSLAAQGVWTGELFF. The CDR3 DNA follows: TGCGCCAGCAGCTTGGCTGCCCAAGGGGTTTGGACCGGGGAGCTGTTTTTT.